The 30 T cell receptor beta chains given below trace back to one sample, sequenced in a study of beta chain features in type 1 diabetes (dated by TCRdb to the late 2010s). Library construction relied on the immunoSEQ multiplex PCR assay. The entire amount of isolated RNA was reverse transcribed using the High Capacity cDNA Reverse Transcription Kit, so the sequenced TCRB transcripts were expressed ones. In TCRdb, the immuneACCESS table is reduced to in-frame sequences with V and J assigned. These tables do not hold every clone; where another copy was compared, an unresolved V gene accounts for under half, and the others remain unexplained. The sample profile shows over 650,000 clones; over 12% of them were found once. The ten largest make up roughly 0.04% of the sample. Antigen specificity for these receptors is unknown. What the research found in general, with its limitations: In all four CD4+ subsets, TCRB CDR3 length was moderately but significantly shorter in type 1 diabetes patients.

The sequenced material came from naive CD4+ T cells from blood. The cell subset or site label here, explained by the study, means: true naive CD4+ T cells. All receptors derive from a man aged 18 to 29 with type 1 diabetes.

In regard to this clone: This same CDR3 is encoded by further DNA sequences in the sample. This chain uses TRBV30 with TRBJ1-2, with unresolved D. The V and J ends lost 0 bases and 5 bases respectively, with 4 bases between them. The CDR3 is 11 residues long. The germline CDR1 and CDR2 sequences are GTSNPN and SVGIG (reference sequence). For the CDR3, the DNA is TGTGCCTGGAGTGTTGGGTATGGCTACACCTTC. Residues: CAWSVGYGYTF.

CDR3: CSVGGALGEQYF. In DNA, the CDR3 is TGCAGCGTCGGGGGGGCACTGGGCGAGCAGTACTTC. The V call is TRBV29-1, the J call TRBJ2-7, with 8 bases identical to TRBD2. This CDR3 spans 12 amino acids. V lost 6 bases, J lost 6 bases, and 7 bases stayed unmatched. The germline V gene has CDR1 SQVTM and CDR2 ANQGSEA.

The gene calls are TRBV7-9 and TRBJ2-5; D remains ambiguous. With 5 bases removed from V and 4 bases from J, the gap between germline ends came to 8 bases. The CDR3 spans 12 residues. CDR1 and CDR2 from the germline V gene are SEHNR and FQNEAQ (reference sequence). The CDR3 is CASSHTRETQYF. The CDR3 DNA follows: TGTGCCAGCAGCCACACCAGAGAGACCCAGTACTTC.

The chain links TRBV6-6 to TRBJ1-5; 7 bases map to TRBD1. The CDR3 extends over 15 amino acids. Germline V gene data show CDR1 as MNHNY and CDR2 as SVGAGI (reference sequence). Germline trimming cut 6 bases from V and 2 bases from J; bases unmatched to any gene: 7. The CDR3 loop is CASSSPGGGNQPQHF. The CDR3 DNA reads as TGTGCCAGCAGCTCACCAGGGGGAGGCAATCAGCCCCAGCATTTT.

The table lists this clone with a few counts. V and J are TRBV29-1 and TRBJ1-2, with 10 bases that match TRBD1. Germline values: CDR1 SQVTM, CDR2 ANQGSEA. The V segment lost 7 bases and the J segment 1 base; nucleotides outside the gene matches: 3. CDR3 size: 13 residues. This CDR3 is CSGRDRGNYGYTF. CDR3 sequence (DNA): TGCAGCGGCCGGGACAGGGGTAACTATGGCTACACCTTC.

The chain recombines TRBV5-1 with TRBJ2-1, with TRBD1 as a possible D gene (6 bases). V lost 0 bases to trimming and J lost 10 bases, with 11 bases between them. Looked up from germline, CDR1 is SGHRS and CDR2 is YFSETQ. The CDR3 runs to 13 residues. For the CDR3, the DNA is TGCGCCAGCAGCTTGGAAAGCAGGGGAGAGCAGTTCTTC. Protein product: CASSLESRGEQFF.

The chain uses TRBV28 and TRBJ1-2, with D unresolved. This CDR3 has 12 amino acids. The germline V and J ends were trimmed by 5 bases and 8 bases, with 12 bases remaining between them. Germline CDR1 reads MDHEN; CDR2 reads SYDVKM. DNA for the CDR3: TGTGCCAGCAGTCCCCAAGTCTACGGCTACACCTTC. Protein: CASSPQVYGYTF.

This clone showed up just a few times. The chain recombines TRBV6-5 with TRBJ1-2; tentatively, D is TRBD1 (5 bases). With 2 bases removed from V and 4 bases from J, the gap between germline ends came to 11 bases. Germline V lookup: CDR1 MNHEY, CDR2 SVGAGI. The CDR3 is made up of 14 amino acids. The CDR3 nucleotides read TGTGCCAGCAGTTACGGCCAGGGTGGCTATGGCTACACCTTC. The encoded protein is CASSYGQGGYGYTF.

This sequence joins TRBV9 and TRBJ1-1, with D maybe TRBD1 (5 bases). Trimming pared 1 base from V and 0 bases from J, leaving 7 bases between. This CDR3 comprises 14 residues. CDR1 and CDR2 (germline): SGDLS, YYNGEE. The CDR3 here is CASSVQGMNTEAFF. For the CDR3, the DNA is TGTGCCAGCAGCGTACAGGGCATGAACACTGAAGCTTTCTTT.

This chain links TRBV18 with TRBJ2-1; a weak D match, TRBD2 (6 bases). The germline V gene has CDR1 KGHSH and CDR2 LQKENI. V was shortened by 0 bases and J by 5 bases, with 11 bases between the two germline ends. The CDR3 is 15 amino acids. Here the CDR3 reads CASSPPGLPNNEQFF. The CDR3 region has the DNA TGTGCCAGCTCACCACCGGGACTGCCCAACAATGAGCAGTTCTTC.

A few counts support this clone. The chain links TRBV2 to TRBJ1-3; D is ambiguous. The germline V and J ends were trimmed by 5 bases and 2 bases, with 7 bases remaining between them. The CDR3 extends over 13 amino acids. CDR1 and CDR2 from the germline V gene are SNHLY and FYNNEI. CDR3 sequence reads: CASSLGPGNTIYF. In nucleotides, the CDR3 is TGTGCCAGCAGTCTAGGGCCTGGAAACACCATATATTTT.

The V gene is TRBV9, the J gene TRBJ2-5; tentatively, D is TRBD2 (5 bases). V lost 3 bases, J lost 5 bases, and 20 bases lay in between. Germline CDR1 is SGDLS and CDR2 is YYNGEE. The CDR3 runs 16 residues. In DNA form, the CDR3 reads TGTGCCAGCAGCGCCACCGGGGTAGGAGCGGCGGAGACCCAGTACTTC. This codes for CASSATGVGAAETQYF.

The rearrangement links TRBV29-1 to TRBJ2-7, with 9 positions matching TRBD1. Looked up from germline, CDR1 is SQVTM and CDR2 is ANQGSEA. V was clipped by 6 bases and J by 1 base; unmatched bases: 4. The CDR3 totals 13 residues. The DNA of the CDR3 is TGCAGCGTCGGGACAGGGACTTCCTACGAGCAGTACTTC. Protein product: CSVGTGTSYEQYF.

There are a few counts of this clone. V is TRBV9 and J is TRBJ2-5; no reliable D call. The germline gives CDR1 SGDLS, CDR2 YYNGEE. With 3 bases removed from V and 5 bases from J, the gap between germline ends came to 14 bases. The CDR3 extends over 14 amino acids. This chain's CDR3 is CASSARSSGETQYF. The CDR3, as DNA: TGTGCCAGCAGCGCCCGGTCATCGGGCGAGACCCAGTACTTC.

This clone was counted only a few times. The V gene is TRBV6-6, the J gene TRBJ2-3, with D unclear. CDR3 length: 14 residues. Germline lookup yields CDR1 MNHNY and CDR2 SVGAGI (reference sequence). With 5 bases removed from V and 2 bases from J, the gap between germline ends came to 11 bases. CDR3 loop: CASSPPGPTDTQYF. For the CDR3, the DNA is TGTGCCAGCAGTCCACCAGGACCCACAGATACGCAGTATTTT.

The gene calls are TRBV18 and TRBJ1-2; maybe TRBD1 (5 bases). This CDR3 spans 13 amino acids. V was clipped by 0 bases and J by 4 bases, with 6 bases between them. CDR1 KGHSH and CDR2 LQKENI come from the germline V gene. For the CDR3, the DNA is TGTGCCAGCTCACCACCTGGGGGCTATGGCTACACCTTC. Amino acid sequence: CASSPPGGYGYTF.

The CDR3 sequence is CASSFQLTSTDTQYF. In nucleotides, the CDR3 is TGTGCCAGCAGCTTTCAGTTGACTAGCACAGATACGCAGTATTTT. The chain couples TRBV5-4 to TRBJ2-3, with no clear D. CDR1 SGHNT and CDR2 YYREEE come from the germline V gene (reference sequence). The CDR3 sequence is 15 residues long. V gave up 2 bases and J gave up 0 bases, with 10 bases separating them.

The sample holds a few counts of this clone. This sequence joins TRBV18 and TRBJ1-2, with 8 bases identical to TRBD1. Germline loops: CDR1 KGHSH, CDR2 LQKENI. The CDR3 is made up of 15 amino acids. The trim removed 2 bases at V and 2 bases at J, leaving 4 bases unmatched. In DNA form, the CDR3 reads TGTGCCAGCTCACCAAGGAGACAGGGGAACTATGGCTACACCTTC. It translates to CASSPRRQGNYGYTF.

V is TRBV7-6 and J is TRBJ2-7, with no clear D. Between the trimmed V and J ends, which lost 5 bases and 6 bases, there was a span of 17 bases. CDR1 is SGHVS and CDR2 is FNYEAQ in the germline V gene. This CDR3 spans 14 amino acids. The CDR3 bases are TGTGCCAGCAGCCGCTCTGACTGGGGATCCGAGCAGTACTTC. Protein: CASSRSDWGSEQYF.

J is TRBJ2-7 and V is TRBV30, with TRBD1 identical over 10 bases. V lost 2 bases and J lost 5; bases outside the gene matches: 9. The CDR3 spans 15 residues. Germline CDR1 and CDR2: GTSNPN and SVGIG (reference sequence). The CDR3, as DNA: TGTGCCTGGAGTCGGAAGGGGGGACAGGGGAACGAGCAGTACTTC. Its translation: CAWSRKGGQGNEQYF.

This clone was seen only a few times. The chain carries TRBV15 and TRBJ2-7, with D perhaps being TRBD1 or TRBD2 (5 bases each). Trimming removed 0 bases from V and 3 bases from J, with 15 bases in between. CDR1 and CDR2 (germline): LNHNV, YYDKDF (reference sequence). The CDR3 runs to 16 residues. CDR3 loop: CATSRDLTGRFYEQYF. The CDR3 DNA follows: TGTGCCACCAGCAGAGATCTTACGGGACGGTTCTACGAGCAGTACTTC.

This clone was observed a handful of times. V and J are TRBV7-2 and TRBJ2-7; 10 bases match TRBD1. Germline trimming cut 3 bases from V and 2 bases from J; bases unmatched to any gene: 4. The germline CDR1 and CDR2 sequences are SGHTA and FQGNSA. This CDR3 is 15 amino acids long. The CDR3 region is CASSLGQGSTYEQYF. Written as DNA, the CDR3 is TGTGCCAGCAGCTTGGGACAGGGGTCCACCTACGAGCAGTACTTC.

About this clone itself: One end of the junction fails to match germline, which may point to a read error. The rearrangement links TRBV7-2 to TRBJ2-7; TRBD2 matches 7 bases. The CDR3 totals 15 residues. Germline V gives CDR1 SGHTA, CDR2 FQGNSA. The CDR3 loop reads CASSLGPGQLRLAEF. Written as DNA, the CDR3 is TGTGCCAGCAGCTTAGGGCCCGGACAACTGAGACTAGCTGAGTTC.

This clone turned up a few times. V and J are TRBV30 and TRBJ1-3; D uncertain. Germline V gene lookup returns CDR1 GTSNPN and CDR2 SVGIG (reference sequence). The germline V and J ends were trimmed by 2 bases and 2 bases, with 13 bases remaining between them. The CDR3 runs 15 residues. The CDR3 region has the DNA TGTGCCTGGAGTCCCCTTATGCTCACTGGAAACACCATATATTTT. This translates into CAWSPLMLTGNTIYF.

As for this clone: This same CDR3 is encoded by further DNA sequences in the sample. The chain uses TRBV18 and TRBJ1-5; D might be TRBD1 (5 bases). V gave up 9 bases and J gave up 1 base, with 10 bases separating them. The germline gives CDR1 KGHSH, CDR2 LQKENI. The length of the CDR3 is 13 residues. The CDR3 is CASSRDSNQPQHF. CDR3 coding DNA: TGTGCCAGTTCCCGGGACAGCAATCAGCCCCAGCATTTT.

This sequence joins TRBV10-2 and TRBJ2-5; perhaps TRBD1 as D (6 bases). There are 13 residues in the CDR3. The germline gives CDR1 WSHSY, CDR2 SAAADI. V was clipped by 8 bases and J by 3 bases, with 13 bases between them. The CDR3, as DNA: TGCGCCAGCCACCTGTCAGGGGAAGAGACCCAGTACTTC. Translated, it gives CASHLSGEETQYF.

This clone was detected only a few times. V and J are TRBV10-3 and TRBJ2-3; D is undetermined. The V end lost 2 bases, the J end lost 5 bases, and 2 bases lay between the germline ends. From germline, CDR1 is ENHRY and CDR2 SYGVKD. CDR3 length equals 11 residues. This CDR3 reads CAISEQDTQYF. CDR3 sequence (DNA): TGTGCCATCAGTGAGCAAGATACGCAGTATTTT.

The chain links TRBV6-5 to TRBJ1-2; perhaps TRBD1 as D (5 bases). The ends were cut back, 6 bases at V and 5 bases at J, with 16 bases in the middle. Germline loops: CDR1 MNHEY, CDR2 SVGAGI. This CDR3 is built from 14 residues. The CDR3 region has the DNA TGTGCCAGCAGCCCCGGACATCAGGGTTATGGCTACACCTTC. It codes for CASSPGHQGYGYTF.

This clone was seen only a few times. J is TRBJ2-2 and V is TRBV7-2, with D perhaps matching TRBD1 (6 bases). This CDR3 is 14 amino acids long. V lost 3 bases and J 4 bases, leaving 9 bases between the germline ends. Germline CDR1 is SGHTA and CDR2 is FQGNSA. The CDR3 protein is CASSFVQGTGELFF. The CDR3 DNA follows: TGTGCCAGCAGCTTCGTACAGGGCACCGGGGAGCTGTTTTTT.

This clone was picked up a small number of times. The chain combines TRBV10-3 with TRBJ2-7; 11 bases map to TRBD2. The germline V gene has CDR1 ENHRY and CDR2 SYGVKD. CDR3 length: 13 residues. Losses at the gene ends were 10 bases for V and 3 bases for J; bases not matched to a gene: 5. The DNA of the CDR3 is TGTGCCACACAACTAGCGGGAGTCTACGAGCAGTACTTC. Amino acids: CATQLAGVYEQYF.